This T cell receptor (beta chain) was identified in a study of cytomegalovirus exposure and HLA in healthy donors. Primers included in the PCR were 60 Vbeta and 13 Jbeta primers. Assay used: immunoSEQ multiplex PCR; TCRdb lists only in-frame clones, some missing. The table has roughly 160,000 clones, around 80% seen once. Findings and limits, study-wide: Because they were indistinguishable, some V segments, including TRBV6-2 and TRBV6-3, were excluded.

Note on this clone: Its antigen is as yet unknown.

CDR1 SNHLY and CDR2 FYNNEI come from the germline V gene. The CDR3 runs to 15 residues. Deletions cut 1 base from V and 4 bases from J, with 13 bases between. The sequenced sample consisted of PBMCs. The clonotype was recovered from a woman aged 50 to 60 in good health and CMV-seropositive. The chain employs TRBV2 and TRBJ1-1, with unresolved D. CDR3 bases: TGTGCCAGCAGTGAAGAACAGCTCAGTACCACTGAAGCTTTCTTT. This sequence encodes CASSEEQLSTTEAFF.